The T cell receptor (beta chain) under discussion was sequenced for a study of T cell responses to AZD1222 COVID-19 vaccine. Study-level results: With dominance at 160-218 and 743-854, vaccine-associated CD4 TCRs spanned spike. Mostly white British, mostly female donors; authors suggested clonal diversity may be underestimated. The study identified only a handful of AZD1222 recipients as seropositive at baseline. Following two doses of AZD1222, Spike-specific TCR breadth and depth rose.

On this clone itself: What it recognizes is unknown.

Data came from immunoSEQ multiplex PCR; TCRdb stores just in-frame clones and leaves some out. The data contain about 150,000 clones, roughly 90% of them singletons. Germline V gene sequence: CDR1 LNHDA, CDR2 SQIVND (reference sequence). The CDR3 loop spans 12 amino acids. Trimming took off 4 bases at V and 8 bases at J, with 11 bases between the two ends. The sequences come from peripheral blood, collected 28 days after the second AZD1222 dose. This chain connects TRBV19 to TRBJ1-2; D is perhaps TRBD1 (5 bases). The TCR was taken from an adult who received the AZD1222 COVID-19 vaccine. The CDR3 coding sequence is TGTGCCAGTAGTAGGGGGATGCGGGGCTACACCTTC. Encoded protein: CASSRGMRGYTF.